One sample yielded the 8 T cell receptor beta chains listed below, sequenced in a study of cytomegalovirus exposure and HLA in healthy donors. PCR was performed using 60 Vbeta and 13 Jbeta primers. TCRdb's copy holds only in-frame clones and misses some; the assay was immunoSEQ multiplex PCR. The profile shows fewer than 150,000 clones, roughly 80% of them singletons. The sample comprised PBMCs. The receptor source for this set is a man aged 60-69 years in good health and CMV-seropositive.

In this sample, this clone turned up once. In nucleotides, the CDR3 is TGTGCCAGCTCACTGGGACAGGGCACAGATACGCAGTATTTT. Its translation: CASSLGQGTDTQYF. This sequence joins TRBV18 and TRBJ2-3; 8 bases map to TRBD1. The germline V gene has CDR1 KGHSH and CDR2 LQKENI. The ends lost 4 bases at V and 1 base at J; junction bases unmatched: 1. The CDR3 totals 14 residues.

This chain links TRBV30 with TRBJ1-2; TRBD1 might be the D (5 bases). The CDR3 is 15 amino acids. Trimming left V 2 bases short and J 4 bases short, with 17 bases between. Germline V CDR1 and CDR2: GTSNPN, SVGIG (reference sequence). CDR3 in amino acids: CAWSPSSRASYGYTF. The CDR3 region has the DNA TGTGCCTGGAGTCCCTCGTCCAGGGCCTCCTATGGCTACACCTTC. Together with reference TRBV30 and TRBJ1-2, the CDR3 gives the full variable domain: SQTIHQWPATLVQPVGSPLSLECTVEGTSNPNLYWYRQAAGRGLQLLFYSVGIGQISSEVPQNLSASRPQDRQFILSSKKLLLSDSGFYLCAWSPSSRASYGYTFGSGTRLTVV.

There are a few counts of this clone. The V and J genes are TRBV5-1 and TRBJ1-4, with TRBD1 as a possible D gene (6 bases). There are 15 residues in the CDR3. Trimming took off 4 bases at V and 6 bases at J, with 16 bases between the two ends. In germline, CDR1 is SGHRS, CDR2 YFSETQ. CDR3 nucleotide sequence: TGCGCCAGCAGCCAAACAGGGATTTCGGATGAAAAACTGTTTTTT. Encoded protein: CASSQTGISDEKLFF.

This CDR3 is CASSPGTDDTEAFF. The DNA of the CDR3 is TGTGCCAGCAGCCCGGGGACAGACGACACTGAAGCTTTCTTT. This chain links TRBV13 with TRBJ1-1; 7 bases are shared with TRBD1. The V segment lost 5 bases and the J segment 3 bases; nucleotides outside the gene matches: 6. This CDR3 spans 14 amino acids. Germline CDR1 reads PRHDT; CDR2 reads FYEKMQ (reference sequence).

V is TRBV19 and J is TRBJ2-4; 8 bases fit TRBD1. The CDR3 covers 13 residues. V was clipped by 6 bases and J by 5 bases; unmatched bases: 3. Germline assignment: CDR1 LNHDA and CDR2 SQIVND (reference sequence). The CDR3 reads CASRGQGQNIQYF. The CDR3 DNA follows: TGTGCCAGTAGAGGACAGGGCCAAAACATTCAGTACTTC.

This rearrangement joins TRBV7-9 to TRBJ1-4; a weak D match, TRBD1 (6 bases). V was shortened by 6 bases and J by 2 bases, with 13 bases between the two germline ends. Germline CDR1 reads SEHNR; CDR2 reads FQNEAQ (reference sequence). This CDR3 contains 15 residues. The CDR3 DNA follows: TGTGCCAGCAGTTTCAAGGGGGGGACTAATGAAAAACTGTTTTTT. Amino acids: CASSFKGGTNEKLFF. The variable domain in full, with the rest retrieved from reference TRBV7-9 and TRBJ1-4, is DTGVSQNPRHKITKRGQNVTFRCDPISEHNRLYWYRQTLGQGPEFLTYFQNEAQLEKSRLLSDRFSAERPKGSFSTLEIQRTEQGDSAMYLCASSFKGGTNEKLFFGSGTQLSVL.

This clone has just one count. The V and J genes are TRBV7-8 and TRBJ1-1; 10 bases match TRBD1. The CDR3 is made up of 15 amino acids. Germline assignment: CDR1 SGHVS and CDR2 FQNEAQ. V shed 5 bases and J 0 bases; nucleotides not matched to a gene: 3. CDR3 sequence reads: CASSTDRGMNTEAFF. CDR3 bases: TGTGCCAGCAGCACGGACAGGGGGATGAACACTGAAGCTTTCTTT.

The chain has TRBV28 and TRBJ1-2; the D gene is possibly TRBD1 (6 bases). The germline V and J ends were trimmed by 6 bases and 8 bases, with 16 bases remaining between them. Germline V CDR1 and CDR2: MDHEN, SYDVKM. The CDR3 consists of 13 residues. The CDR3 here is CASRPGGRGGYTF. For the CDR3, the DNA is TGTGCCAGCAGGCCTGGGGGCCGCGGCGGCTACACCTTC.